This TCR beta chain emerged from a study of blood T cell repertoires in COVID-19. How the authors handled the data: Nucleated cell number was recorded as an estimate derived from reference gene primer amplification. Libraries were prepared by immunoSEQ multiplex PCR; TCRdb keeps only in-frame clonotypes and omits some of them. V and J calls and clone size are those listed in that table; D and trimming were worked out from the DNA. The sample gives about 260,000 clones, approximately 90% of which show up once; approximately 3.8% is in the top ten. The V and J ends lost 4 bases and 3 bases, in that order; junction bases with no gene match: 5. Germline V gene lookup returns CDR1 LNHDA and CDR2 SQIVND (reference sequence). This CDR3 is built from 14 residues.

The chain combines TRBV19 with TRBJ1-2, with 7 nucleotides matching TRBD1. The sequenced sample consisted of peripheral blood. The receptor was isolated from a man aged 60 to 69 who had recovered from COVID-19. The CDR3 protein is CASSTLTGYYGYTF. The CDR3, as DNA: TGTGCCAGTAGTACCCTGACAGGGTACTATGGCTACACCTTC.